The clone carrying this T cell receptor (beta chain) has a handful of counts. Its matching antigen is unknown. The sample belongs to a study of T-cell reconstitution after alpha-beta-depleted transplantation in children. General study findings and limits: Roughly two months post-transplant, alpha-beta T cells reportedly originated from several hundred graft clones that had expanded. From newly produced T cells came most of the T-cell counts and diversity one year after transplant.

TCRbeta library preparation incorporated unique molecular identifiers. In TCRdb, the PCR reads were re-called with MiXCR into one record per CDR3 protein. The sample carries roughly 350,000 distinct CDR3 sequences, roughly 16% recorded once. The source was PBMCs, mostly from graft donor cells, collected 360 days after TCRalphabeta/CD19-depleted stem cell transplant. The sequence was obtained from a male patient aged 2 to 9 who had a stem cell transplant for acute lymphoblastic leukemia, so the T cells may come from the graft donor.

CDR3 residues: CASSVGLAGDTGELFF. The CDR3 region has the DNA TGTGCCAGCAGCGTAGGCCTAGCGGGAGATACCGGGGAGCTGTTTTTT. This rearrangement joins TRBV9 to TRBJ2-2; 10 bases are shared with TRBD2. This CDR3 comprises 16 residues. The J segment lost 5 bases and the V segment lost 0 bases, leaving 4 bases of the junction unmatched. CDR1 is SGDLS, CDR2 YYNGEE, per germline.